These T cell receptor beta chains were read from a single sample in a study of STAT5B mutations in CD4+ large granular lymphocyte leukemia. Sequencing was performed with immunoSEQ multiplex PCR; in TCRdb, only in-frame clones are kept and a portion is missing. The table includes tens of thousands of clones, 60% to 85% detected once. The specimen was CD4+ T cells from blood buffy coats. These TCRs come from a human donor in good health. Each CDR3 is given without its conserved first and last residue.

>TRBJ2-3|TRBV15
ATSRQRGRADTQY
>TRBJ2-1|TRBV5-1
ASSWDGLNEQF
>TRBJ1-2|TRBV28
ASRQTTSNYGYT
>TRBJ2-2|TRBV7-7
ASSPDAPNTGELF
>TRBJ1-5|TRBV7-9
ASSLGASNQPQH
>TRBJ2-3|TRBV18
ASSRLIPSTDTQY
>TRBJ2-7|TRBV5-6
ASSLGLASGEQY
>TRBJ2-3|TRBV10-3
AIRLGAGTTDTQY
>TRBJ1-2|TRBV25-1
ASSRQGANYGYT
>TRBJ2-5|TRBV18
ASSPRGEETQY
>TRBJ1-5|TRBV28
ASSLGGTGTNQPQH
>TRBJ1-4|TRBV10-3
AISGGSPNEKLF
>TRBJ1-2|TRBV21-1
ASSSSRDGYT